This T cell receptor (beta chain) was found in a study of blood T cell repertoires in COVID-19. Turning to the study itself: From T cells, B-cell-depleted T cells, or PBMCs came the material, which was cDNA or gDNA.

The V gene's germline CDR1 is MGHRA and CDR2 YSYEKL. V lost 1 base, J lost 2 bases, and 8 bases lay in between. This CDR3 comprises 14 residues. Generated by immunoSEQ multiplex PCR, the TCRdb table keeps only in-frame clones and is missing some. This sample has approximately 100,000 clones, with less than 85% found just once. The origin of this receptor is a man in his 70s with active or convalescent COVID-19. The sequenced sample was peripheral blood. The chain carries TRBV4-1 and TRBJ1-1, with D unresolved. CDR3 loop: CASSQGPGNTEAFF. CDR3 DNA sequence: TGCGCCAGCAGCCAAGGCCCAGGTAACACTGAAGCTTTCTTT.